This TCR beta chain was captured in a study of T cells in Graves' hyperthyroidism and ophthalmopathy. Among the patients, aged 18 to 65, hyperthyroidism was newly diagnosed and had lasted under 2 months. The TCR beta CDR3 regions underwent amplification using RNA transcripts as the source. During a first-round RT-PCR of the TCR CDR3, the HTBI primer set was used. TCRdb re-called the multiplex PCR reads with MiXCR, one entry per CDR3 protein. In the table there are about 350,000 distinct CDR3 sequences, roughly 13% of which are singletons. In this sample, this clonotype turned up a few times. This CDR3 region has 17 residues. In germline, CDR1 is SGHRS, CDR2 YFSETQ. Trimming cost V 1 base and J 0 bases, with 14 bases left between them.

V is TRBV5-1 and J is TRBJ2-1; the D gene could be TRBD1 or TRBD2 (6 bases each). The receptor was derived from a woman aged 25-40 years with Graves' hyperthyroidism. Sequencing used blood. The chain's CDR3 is CASSLWGGTSSYNEQFF. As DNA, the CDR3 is TGCGCCAGCAGCTTGTGGGGCGGGACAAGCTCCTACAATGAGCAGTTCTTC.